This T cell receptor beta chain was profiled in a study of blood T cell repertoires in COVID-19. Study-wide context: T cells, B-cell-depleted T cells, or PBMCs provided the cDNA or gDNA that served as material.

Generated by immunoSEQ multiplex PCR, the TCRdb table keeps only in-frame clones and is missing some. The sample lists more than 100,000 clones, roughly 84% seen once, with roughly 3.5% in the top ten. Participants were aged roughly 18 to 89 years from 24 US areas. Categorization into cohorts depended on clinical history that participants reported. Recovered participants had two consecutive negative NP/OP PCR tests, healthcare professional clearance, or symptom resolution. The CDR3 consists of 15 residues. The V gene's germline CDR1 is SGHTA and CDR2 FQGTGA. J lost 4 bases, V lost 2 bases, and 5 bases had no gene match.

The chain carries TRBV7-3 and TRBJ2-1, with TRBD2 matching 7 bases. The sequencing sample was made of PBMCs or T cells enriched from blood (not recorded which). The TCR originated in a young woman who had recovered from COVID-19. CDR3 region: CASSLGGTTYNEQFF. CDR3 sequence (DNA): TGTGCCAGCAGCTTAGGCGGGACTACTTACAATGAGCAGTTCTTC. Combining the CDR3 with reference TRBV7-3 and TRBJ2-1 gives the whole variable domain GAGVSQTPSNKVTEKGKYVELRCDPISGHTALYWYRQSLGQGPEFLIYFQGTGAADDSGLPNDRFFAVRPEGSVSTLKIQRTERGDSAVYLCASSLGGTTYNEQFFGPGTRLTVL.